This passage covers 9 T cell receptor beta chains from one sample sequenced in a study of T cell repertoires in cytomegalovirus infection. TCRdb fed the reads into MiXCR, producing one record per CDR3 protein. The repertoire has around 200,000 distinct CDR3 sequences, roughly a sixth of them found once; the top ten carry roughly a quarter. The specimen was CD8+ T cells from PBMCs. These receptor sequences come from a human donor in good health (CMV status not recorded). Some clones in this sample may be carry-over from other donors' samples.

This clonotype came up a few times. The chain combines TRBV4-3 with TRBJ1-2; D is ambiguous. Per the germline V gene, CDR1 is LGHNA and CDR2 is YSLEER. This CDR3 contains 15 residues. Trimming removed 0 bases at V and 3 bases at J, with 11 bases between. The CDR3 coding sequence is TGCGCCAGCAGCCAAGATCCGGGAACCCACTATGGCTACACCTTC. Amino acids: CASSQDPGTHYGYTF.

As regards this clonotype: One end of the junction varies from germline; a read error may be responsible. This chain joins TRBV7-7 and TRBJ1-5, with 9 bases that match TRBD1. CDR1 and CDR2 (germline): SSHAT, FNYEAQ (reference sequence). The CDR3 consists of 14 residues. The CDR3 here is CASSRTGENQPQHF. CDR3 nucleotide sequence: TGTGCTAGCAGCAGGACAGGGGAAAATCAGCCCCAGCATTTT.

The CDR3 loop reads CASSGRTSGGDHYEQYF. The DNA of the CDR3 is TGTGCCAGCAGCGGGCGGACTAGCGGGGGGGATCACTACGAGCAGTACTTC. V gene TRBV7-6 combines with J gene TRBJ2-7, with 15 bases lining up with TRBD2. Trimming took 5 bases from V and 3 from J; bases not matched to a gene: 8. From germline, CDR1 is SGHVS and CDR2 FNYEAQ. This CDR3 is built from 17 residues.

This chain uses TRBV24-1 with TRBJ2-5; no definite D call. V was cut by 4 bases and J by 2 bases, with 7 bases left in between. Germline V gene sequence: CDR1 KGHDR, CDR2 SFDVKD. The CDR3 runs to 13 residues. The chain's CDR3 is CATSDRWQETQYF. DNA of the CDR3: TGTGCCACCAGTGACAGGTGGCAAGAGACCCAGTACTTC.

This clonotype has only a few counts. The CDR3 DNA reads as TGTGCCAGCAGCGTTACAGGGCCGGTCTACGAGCAGTACTTC. It is translated as CASSVTGPVYEQYF. V gene TRBV7-2 combines with J gene TRBJ2-7; perhaps TRBD1 as D (6 bases). Per the germline V gene, CDR1 is SGHTA and CDR2 is FQGNSA. The CDR3 totals 14 residues. Between the trimmed V and J ends, which lost 5 bases and 3 bases, there was a span of 14 bases.

The rearrangement links TRBV6-6 to TRBJ2-5; D unclear. The germline V and J ends were trimmed by 2 bases and 3 bases, with 1 base remaining between them. This CDR3 has 11 residues. Germline CDR1 and CDR2: MNHNY and SVGAGI (reference sequence). The CDR3 DNA is TGTGCCAGCAGTTACAAAGAGACCCAGTACTTC. It translates to CASSYKETQYF.

DNA of the CDR3: TGTGCCAGCAGCTCTACGTGGGACCACACCGGGGAGCTGTTTTTT. Translating it yields CASSSTWDHTGELFF. V and J are TRBV11-2 and TRBJ2-2; TRBD1 or TRBD2 may be the D gene (5 bases each). In germline, CDR1 is SGHAT, CDR2 FQNNGV. The CDR3 runs to 15 residues. Trimming cost V 4 bases and J 3 bases, with 12 bases left between them.

The genes are TRBV7-9 and TRBJ2-5; weak D call: TRBD2 (7 bases). Germline-derived CDR1 and CDR2 are SEHNR and FQNEAQ (reference sequence). V lost 6 bases, J lost 5 bases, and 16 bases lay in between. The length of the CDR3 is 14 residues. CDR3 nucleotides: TGTGCCAGCAGGTCGCGGGGGCCGGGGGAGACCCAGTACTTC. It yields the protein CASRSRGPGETQYF.

The CDR3 spells CASGDSYNEQFF. In nucleotides, the CDR3 is TGTGCCAGTGGGGATTCCTACAATGAGCAGTTCTTC. The chain uses TRBV6-5 and TRBJ2-1; D remains ambiguous. V lost 9 bases and J lost 1, with 7 bases in between. CDR1 and CDR2 (germline): MNHEY, SVGAGI. CDR3 length: 12 amino acids.